The 4 T cell receptor beta chains listed next were all sequenced from one sample in a study of Graves' ophthalmopathy and Graves' hyperthyroidism. TCR beta CDR3 regions were amplified from RNA transcripts. HTBI primers were employed in first-round RT-PCR, then a second-round multiplex PCR followed. TCRdb analysed the multiplex PCR reads with MiXCR anew, one entry per CDR3 protein. This table holds about 550,000 distinct CDR3 sequences, about 35% found once. Sequencing input: peripheral blood or thyroid tissue (not recorded which). These receptors were obtained from an adult man with Graves' hyperthyroidism.

To note about this clonotype: Sequence at one end of the junction differs from germline and may be a read error. The chain has TRBV12-3 or TRBV12-4 and TRBJ2-7; 8 bases agree with TRBD2. This CDR3 has 15 amino acids. The CDR3 nucleotides are TGTGCCAGCAGTCCTTGGGGAGCGGGGGAAAGGGAGCAGCACTTC. Protein sequence: CASSPWGAGEREQHF.

This clonotype has ten or more counts. The chain joins TRBV6-5 to TRBJ1-5; a possible D gene is TRBD1 (6 bases). The V end lost 6 bases, the J end lost 1 base, and 16 bases lay between the germline ends. The germline V gene encodes CDR1 MNHEY and CDR2 SVGAGI. This CDR3 is built from 16 residues. CDR3 sequence reads: CASSKYRAMSNQPQHF. The CDR3 bases are TGTGCCAGCAGCAAATACAGGGCGATGAGCAATCAGCCCCAGCATTTT.

As to this clonotype: At one end, the junction sequence differs from germline, possibly due to a read error. V is TRBV29-1 and J is TRBJ1-2, with D perhaps matching TRBD1 (6 bases). The CDR3 has 12 amino acids. Germline V gene lookup returns CDR1 SQVTM and CDR2 ANQGSEA. The DNA of the CDR3 is TGCAGCCTTGAGGGGGGAAGAGGTGGCTACACCTTC. It specifies CSLEGGRGGYTF. The entire variable domain, with the rest obtained from reference TRBV29-1 and TRBJ1-2, is as follows: SAVISQKPSRDICQRGTSLTIQCQVDSQVTMMFWYRQQPGQSLTLIATANQGSEATYESGFVIDKFPISRPNLTFSTLTVSNMSPEDSSIYLCSLEGGRGGYTFGSGTRLTVV.

This chain links TRBV6-5 with TRBJ1-6; the D gene is possibly TRBD1 (5 bases). Germline V gives CDR1 MNHEY, CDR2 SVGAGI. The CDR3 is 16 amino acids. The V end was cut by 4 bases, the J end by 2 bases, with 12 bases between. In nucleotides, the CDR3 is TGTGCCAGCAGTTTCTTAGGGGCAACCTATAATTCACCCCTCCACTTT. Translating gives CASSFLGATYNSPLHF.